What follows is one T cell receptor beta chain and its context. Time point of the sample: cycle 4 day 1 (C4D1), after less than 7 weeks of nivolumab. All trial patients relapsed after autologous stem cell transplantation. Purification of CD4+ T cells from thawed PBMCs was achieved by magnetic negative selection. The entry originates in a study of PD-1 blockade in classical Hodgkin lymphoma. Germline CDR1 reads MNHEY; CDR2 reads SVGAGI. Between the trimmed V and J ends, which lost 4 bases and 4 bases, there was a span of 13 bases. CDR3 length: 14 amino acids. Libraries were prepared by immunoSEQ multiplex PCR; TCRdb keeps only in-frame clonotypes and omits some of them. The data show 25,000 to 35,000 clones, with approximately 86% seen just once and roughly 0.48% held by the top ten.

The chain recombines TRBV6-5 with TRBJ1-2, with D unresolved. The receptor was isolated from a human donor with classical Hodgkin lymphoma. Sequencing used CD4+ T cells from blood, obtained before the fourth cycle of nivolumab. The CDR3 sequence is CASSSGSVGYGYTF. For the CDR3, the DNA is TGTGCCAGCAGTTCCGGGAGCGTAGGCTATGGCTACACCTTC.